This is a list of T cell receptor beta chains from one sample in a study of blood T cells in healthy people across ages. TCRdb re-derived calls from the 5' RACE reads in MiXCR, one entry per CDR3 protein. The data contain more than 650,000 distinct CDR3 sequences, under 30% of them seen just once; the ten biggest clones take up about 2.9%. This same sample was also taken into another study, of T cells of mothers and their children.

The sample was blood. The receptor source for this set is a boy younger than 18 in good health. The CDR3 runs from the conserved cysteine through the conserved F or W. D genes are given only for firm matches. Expanded clones get a size class; other rows say once, few or many, or leave the size out.

TGTGCCAGCAGGCCCGGGGCTAGTTGGCACACAGATACGCAGTATTTT,CASRPGASWHTDTQYF,16,-,TRBJ2-3,-,TRBV27
TGCAGCGTTGAAGATGCAGGCTACGAGCAGTACTTC,CSVEDAGYEQYF,12,-,TRBJ2-7,many,TRBV29-1
TGTGCCAGCAGCTTGCAGCGGGGGGTCCTGGGGGCCGGGGAGCTGTTTTTT,CASSLQRGVLGAGELFF,17,TRBD2,TRBJ2-2,few,TRBV5-5
TGTGCCAGCTCATATAGCGGGGCGGGCACAGATACGCAGTATTTT,CASSYSGAGTDTQYF,15,TRBD2,TRBJ2-3,few,TRBV18
TGTGCCAGCAGTTTGGGGAGGGGGAATGGCTACACCTTC,CASSLGRGNGYTF,13,-,TRBJ1-2,-,TRBV28
TGTGCCAGCAGCCCGAATAGCGGGGGGCCTTGGGGCGACAATGAGCAGTTCTTC,CASSPNSGGPWGDNEQFF,18,TRBD2,TRBJ2-1,-,TRBV7-9
TGTGCCAGCAGCCTAGTCCGGGGGTCCAATCAGCCCCAGCATTTT,CASSLVRGSNQPQHF,15,-,TRBJ1-5,-,TRBV7-2
TGCAGCGTTGAAAGTCCAAACGTGGGCGGGGAGTACAATGAGCAGTTCTTC,CSVESPNVGGEYNEQFF,17,-,TRBJ2-1,-,TRBV29-1
TGCGCCAGCCGGGTTGGCGGGGGGGTTCACGGGGAGCTGTTTTTT,CASRVGGGVHGELFF,15,TRBD2,TRBJ2-2,-,TRBV10-2
TGTGCCAGCTCACCAGAGACAGATTCCGAGCAATACTTC,CASSPETDSEQYF,13,-,TRBJ2-5,-,TRBV18
TGTGCCAGCAGTTTATTCGGGGGGAGGGAGACCCAGTACTTC,CASSLFGGRETQYF,14,TRBD2,TRBJ2-5,-,TRBV12-3/TRBV12-4
TGTGCCAGCAGTTTAGGAGGGGGGCCAAGTAATGAGCAGTTCTTC,CASSLGGGPSNEQFF,15,-,TRBJ2-1,-,TRBV12-3/TRBV12-4
TGCAGCGTTGGTAGGCGACTAGCACTCCAAGAGACCCAGTACTTC,CSVGRRLALQETQYF,15,TRBD2,TRBJ2-5,-,TRBV29-1
TGCAGTGCTCCCGGGACAGGGAGCACTAACTATGGCTACACCTTC,CSAPGTGSTNYGYTF,15,TRBD1,TRBJ1-2,-,TRBV20-1
TGTGCCAGCAGCTCGCCGGGACGGTGGAATGAGCAGTTCTTC,CASSSPGRWNEQFF,14,-,TRBJ2-1,few,TRBV7-2
TGCAGTGCTAGCCCGGCAGGGGGCAAATGGCATTTT,CSASPAGGKWHF,12,TRBD1,TRBJ1-5,-,TRBV20-1
TGTGCCAGTAGCCAGGGGACAGGGAACGCGGAGACTGAAGCTTTCTTT,CASSQGTGNAETEAFF,16,TRBD1,TRBJ1-1,-,TRBV19
TGTGCCAGCGGGGCAGGGGCGGAGTACAATGAGCAGTTCTTC,CASGAGAEYNEQFF,14,-,TRBJ2-1,-,TRBV12-3/TRBV12-4
TGTGCCAGCAGCTCGGGTGCCGGATTGGAAGGAAACATTCAGTACTTC,CASSSGAGLEGNIQYF,16,-,TRBJ2-4,-,TRBV7-9
TGTGCCAGCAGAGCGTCCCCCGTAGGGGGCTACACCTTC,CASRASPVGGYTF,13,-,TRBJ1-2,few,TRBV2
TGTGCCAGCAGCCCCCCAAACGTAGCGGGGGGGGCCTACGAGCAGTACTTC,CASSPPNVAGGAYEQYF,17,TRBD2,TRBJ2-7,few,TRBV7-9
TGCGCCAGCAGCTTTTACCAGAACACTGAAGCTTTCTTT,CASSFYQNTEAFF,13,-,TRBJ1-1,few,TRBV5-1
TGCAGTGCACGTACCGGGGGGGCTTTAGAGACCCAGTACTTC,CSARTGGALETQYF,14,TRBD2,TRBJ2-5,-,TRBV20-1
TGCAGCGTATACTCTAGCACTACCTACCAGGGGACCCAGTACTTC,CSVYSSTTYQGTQYF,15,-,TRBJ2-5,-,TRBV29-1
TGCGCCAGCAGCCAAGGACTAAAAGAGACCCAGTACTTC,CASSQGLKETQYF,13,-,TRBJ2-5,few,TRBV4-1
TGTGCCAGCAGTTACTCGATTGGTGTAGCCAAAAACATTCAGTACTTC,CASSYSIGVAKNIQYF,16,-,TRBJ2-4,-,TRBV6-6
TGCGCCAGCAGCTGGCGGACAGGGGGTGAGACCCAGTACTTC,CASSWRTGGETQYF,14,TRBD1,TRBJ2-5,few,TRBV5-1
TGTGCCAGCAGTTTCCCTTTGGACAGGGCGGTTGGACCCCTCCACTTT,CASSFPLDRAVGPLHF,16,TRBD1,TRBJ1-6,-,TRBV27
TGTGCCAGCAGCCAAGCCCGAGGGGAGCGGGGGGGCGATGAGACCCAGTACTTC,CASSQARGERGGDETQYF,18,TRBD2,TRBJ2-5,-,TRBV4-2
TGTGCCAGCTCACCACCAGGGAGAGGAGAGACCCAGTACTTC,CASSPPGRGETQYF,14,-,TRBJ2-5,few,TRBV18
TGTGCCAGCAGTGTCCGGGACAGTGGTGAAAAACTGTTTTTT,CASSVRDSGEKLFF,14,TRBD1,TRBJ1-4,few,TRBV6-1
TGCGCCAGCAGTGAGGACAGGGCGAATTCACCCCTCCACTTT,CASSEDRANSPLHF,14,TRBD1,TRBJ1-6,-,TRBV10-1
TGCAGTGCTAGACCGGGACAGAACAATGAGCAGTTCTTC,CSARPGQNNEQFF,13,TRBD1,TRBJ2-1,-,TRBV20-1
TGTGCCAGCAGCCGGGGACAGGGGGCGGGAGAGACCCAGTACTTC,CASSRGQGAGETQYF,15,TRBD1,TRBJ2-5,many,TRBV27
TGTGCTAGTGGTTTGGTACGGCAGGGAGCCCACGAGCAGTACTTC,CASGLVRQGAHEQYF,15,-,TRBJ2-7,few,TRBV12-5
TGTGCCAGCAGTTTGACAGGTTACGAGCAGTACTTC,CASSLTGYEQYF,12,-,TRBJ2-7,many,TRBV27
TGTGCCAGCAGCCCCCTGGGTCGAGATACGCAGTATTTT,CASSPLGRDTQYF,13,-,TRBJ2-3,-,TRBV7-3
TGTGCCAGCAGCCAAGAAGAAAGCAGCAATCAGCCCCAGCATTTT,CASSQEESSNQPQHF,15,-,TRBJ1-5,-,TRBV4-2
TGTGCCAGCAGTTACGGGACTTCGAACCCCAATGAGCAGTTCTTC,CASSYGTSNPNEQFF,15,-,TRBJ2-1,few,TRBV6-6
TGTGCCAGCAGTACCCCTAGCGGGGGGGCCAATGAGCAGTTCTTC,CASSTPSGGANEQFF,15,TRBD2,TRBJ2-1,-,TRBV12-3/TRBV12-4
TGCAGTGCTAGTCGATTGGACCGCTCCTACGAGCAGTACTTC,CSASRLDRSYEQYF,14,-,TRBJ2-7,-,TRBV20-1
TGTGCCAGCAAGCTACAGGTGGGCTATGGCTACACCTTC,CASKLQVGYGYTF,13,-,TRBJ1-2,-,TRBV2
TGTGCCAGCGCCCTAACAGATACGCAGTATTTT,CASALTDTQYF,11,-,TRBJ2-3,-,TRBV12-3/TRBV12-4
TGTGCCAGCAGCCAGGGAAAGACTAGCGGGGGGCTGGATGAGCAGTTCTTC,CASSQGKTSGGLDEQFF,17,TRBD2,TRBJ2-1,-,TRBV3-1
TGTGCCAGCAGCAAAGTAGGAATAGAGGGGTCCTACAATGAGCAGTTCTTC,CASSKVGIEGSYNEQFF,17,-,TRBJ2-1,-,TRBV21-1
TGTGCCAGTAGTACCCCCTACGTCCTGACTTTC,CASSTPYVLTF,11,-,TRBJ2-6,-,TRBV19
TGTGCCAGCAGCGGTCGTCGGGGACTAGCCAAAAACATTCAGTACTTC,CASSGRRGLAKNIQYF,16,-,TRBJ2-4,few,TRBV5-5
TGTGCCAGCAGTTCCCCGCAAACAGGGGGCCGAAATCAGCCCCAGCATTTT,CASSSPQTGGRNQPQHF,17,TRBD1,TRBJ1-5,-,TRBV12-3/TRBV12-4